The clone carrying this T cell receptor (beta chain) was seen more than once but under ten times. Because the CDR3 is missing its conserved closing phenylalanine or tryptophan, this is likely a read error. The DNA is left out, because the CDR3 cannot be placed on it with certainty; the CDR3 is given as TCRdb lists it. Counting both end residues, the CDR3 totals 14 amino acids. The germline V gene has CDR1 SGHVS and CDR2 FQNEAQ. TCRdb itself ran the PCR reads through MiXCR, one entry per CDR3 protein. Of 9,500 to 13,000 distinct CDR3 sequences listed, around 60% were seen once; the top ten hold around 30%. These data come from a study of tumor-infiltrating lymphocytes in oesophageal squamous cell carcinoma.

Sequenced sample: esophageal tumor tissue. The TCR was taken from a male donor with esophageal squamous cell carcinoma. The chain combines TRBV7-8 with TRBJ2-1; the DNA was not compared with TRBD2, the D call given in the table. CDR3 residues: CASRTGPYEQYFGN.